The entry that follows covers one TCR beta chain sequence. The antigen is unknown. Germline is not matched at one junction end, which may reflect a read error. The data originate from a study of Ad26.COV2.S vaccination and SARS-CoV-2 variants. Study-wide points: Using TCR breadth and depth analyses may have led to underestimated total T cell responses. Substantial post-vaccination breadth of spike-specific CD8+ and CD4+ T cell responses was reported.

Clones were sequenced by immunoSEQ multiplex PCR, and TCRdb holds only the in-frame ones, with some missing. The data contain roughly 350,000 clones, roughly 90% of them seen just once; the ten biggest clones take up approximately 5%. As for treatment: around 19 received Ad26.COV2.S at low or high dose, single or two shots; about 5 received placebo; per-sample allocation not given. Following the first vaccine or placebo injection, samples were taken on day 63. Cohort 1b enrolled adults aged 18-55 years in Boston. This vaccine is an Ad26 vector that expresses the Wuhan-strain SARS-CoV-2 spike. Germline-derived CDR1 and CDR2 are MNHNS and SASEGT. The CDR3 is 14 amino acids.

The material was peripheral blood, obtained in a trial of Ad26.COV2.S vaccine versus placebo. The V call is TRBV6-1, the J call TRBJ1-1; D uncertain. This receptor was obtained from a person aged 18-60 years who received the Ad26.COV2.S COVID-19 vaccine or a placebo. This CDR3 is CASSEGYMNTEAFF. Written as DNA, the CDR3 is TGTGCCAGCAGCGAAGGCTACATGAACACTGAAGCTTTCTTT.